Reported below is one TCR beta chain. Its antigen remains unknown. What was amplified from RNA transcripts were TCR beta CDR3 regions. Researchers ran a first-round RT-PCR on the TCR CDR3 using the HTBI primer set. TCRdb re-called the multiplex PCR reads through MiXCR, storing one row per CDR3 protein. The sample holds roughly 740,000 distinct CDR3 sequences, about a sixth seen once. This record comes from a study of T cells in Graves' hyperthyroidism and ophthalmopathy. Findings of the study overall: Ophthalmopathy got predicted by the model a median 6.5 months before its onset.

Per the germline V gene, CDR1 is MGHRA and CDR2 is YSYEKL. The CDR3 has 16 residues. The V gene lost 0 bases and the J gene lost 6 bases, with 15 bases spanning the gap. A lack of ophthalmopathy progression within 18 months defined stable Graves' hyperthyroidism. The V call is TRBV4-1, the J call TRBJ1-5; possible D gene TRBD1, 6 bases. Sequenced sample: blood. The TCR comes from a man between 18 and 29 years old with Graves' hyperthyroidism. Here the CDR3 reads CASSQEANTGFQPQHF. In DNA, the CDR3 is TGCGCCAGCAGCCAAGAGGCTAACACAGGGTTTCAGCCCCAGCATTTT.